Following are 27 T cell receptor beta chains from one sample sequenced in a study of Ad26.COV2.S vaccination and SARS-CoV-2 variants. Repertoires were generated with immunoSEQ multiplex PCR, while TCRdb's copy carries only in-frame clones and drops some. Of 350,000 to 450,000 clones listed, around 92% are singletons. The sequencing here drew on peripheral blood, taken after recovery from COVID-19. These receptors were obtained from a human donor who had recovered from COVID-19.

The rearrangement uses TRBV28 and TRBJ2-5; D not certain. Germline V gives CDR1 MDHEN, CDR2 SYDVKM. V gave up 5 bases and J gave up 5 bases, with 9 bases separating them. The CDR3 runs to 12 residues. For the CDR3, the DNA is TGTGCCAGCAGTCCCGGTGCGGAGACCCAGTACTTC. The encoded protein is CASSPGAETQYF.

In this sample, this clone turned up once. The V call is TRBV9, the J call TRBJ2-1; the D is unclear. Looked up from germline, CDR1 is SGDLS and CDR2 is YYNGEE. V was cut by 0 bases and J by 4 bases, with 14 bases left in between. The CDR3 has 16 residues. CDR3 in amino acids: CASSVAPIGFYNEQFF. The CDR3 coding sequence is TGTGCCAGCAGCGTAGCCCCTATAGGGTTTTACAATGAGCAGTTCTTC.

The V gene is TRBV18, the J gene TRBJ2-3; 8 bases map to TRBD1. In germline, CDR1 is KGHSH, CDR2 LQKENI. This CDR3 region has 17 residues. J lost 2 bases, V lost 0 bases, and 7 bases had no gene match. CDR3 DNA: TGTGCCAGCTCACCACCTTTAATCCAGGGGGCCACAGATACGCAGTATTTT. Encoded protein: CASSPPLIQGATDTQYF.

The rearrangement uses TRBV9 and TRBJ2-2; D unresolved. The CDR3 runs 16 residues. With 0 bases removed from V and 1 base from J, the gap between germline ends came to 10 bases. From germline, CDR1 is SGDLS and CDR2 YYNGEE. The CDR3 sequence: CASSVDLVGNTGELFF. DNA of the CDR3: TGTGCCAGCAGCGTAGATCTGGTTGGGAACACCGGGGAGCTGTTTTTT.

J is TRBJ2-7 and V is TRBV27, with unresolved D. From germline, CDR1 is MNHEY and CDR2 SMNVEV (reference sequence). Trimming removed 8 bases at V and 2 bases at J, with 7 bases between. CDR3 length equals 11 residues. CDR3 in amino acids: CASGITYEQYF. The CDR3 nucleotides read TGTGCCAGCGGAATAACCTACGAGCAGTACTTC.

The chain employs TRBV7-8 and TRBJ1-2, with 7 bases aligning to TRBD1. This CDR3 has 15 amino acids. The germline CDR1 and CDR2 sequences are SGHVS and FQNEAQ. V shed 1 base and J 1 base; nucleotides not matched to a gene: 3. The CDR3 loop reads CASSLGSGGNYGYTF. The CDR3 nucleotides are TGTGCCAGCAGCTTAGGTTCAGGGGGTAACTATGGCTACACCTTC. Looking up the rest from reference TRBV7-8 and TRBJ1-2 gives the full variable domain: GAGVSQSPRYKVAKRGQDVALRCDPISGHVSLFWYQQALGQGPEFLTYFQNEAQLDKSGLPSDRFFAERPEGSVSTLKIQRTQQEDSAVYLCASSLGSGGNYGYTFGSGTRLTVV.

CDR3 coding DNA: TGTGCCAGCAGTTACCCTAGCGGGGGGGCGGAGACCCAGTACTTC. This codes for CASSYPSGGAETQYF. The chain couples TRBV6-5 to TRBJ2-5; 12 bases map to TRBD2. V trimming: 2 bases; J trimming: 5 bases; junction bases outside the gene matches: 3. The length of the CDR3 is 15 residues. The V gene's germline CDR1 is MNHEY and CDR2 SVGAGI.

V gene TRBV9 combines with J gene TRBJ2-3; D possibly uses TRBD1 or TRBD2 (6 bases each). The ends were cut back, 3 bases at V and 1 base at J, with 18 bases in the middle. Germline CDR1 reads SGDLS; CDR2 reads YYNGEE. CDR3 length: 17 amino acids. CDR3 loop: CASSALGGVGGTDTQYF. CDR3 in DNA: TGTGCCAGCAGCGCGCTGGGGGGCGTCGGGGGCACAGATACGCAGTATTTT. Full variable domain (missing parts from reference TRBV9 and TRBJ2-3): DSGVTQTPKHLITATGQRVTLRCSPRSGDLSVYWYQQSLDQGLQFLIQYYNGEERAKGNILERFSAQQFPDLHSELNLSSLELGDSALYFCASSALGGVGGTDTQYFGPGTRLTVL.

This chain uses TRBV20-1 with TRBJ1-1; TRBD1 aligns across 7 bases. The length of the CDR3 is 13 residues. Trimming cost V 3 bases and J 3 bases; bases outside gene matches: 4. CDR1 and CDR2 (germline): DFQATT, SNEGSKA (reference sequence). The CDR3 nucleotides read TGCAGTGCTAGTTCGACAGGGTACACTGAAGCTTTCTTT. This gives the protein CSASSTGYTEAFF.

V usage is TRBV9 and J usage is TRBJ1-2; D is unclear. V was shortened by 7 bases and J by 0 bases, with 13 bases between the two germline ends. This CDR3 has 14 residues. CDR1 is SGDLS and CDR2 is YYNGEE in the germline V gene. The CDR3, as DNA: TGTGCCAGCGGCGATCCCCTCACTAACTATGGCTACACCTTC. It specifies CASGDPLTNYGYTF. Full variable domain (outside the CDR3, taken from reference TRBV9 and TRBJ1-2): DSGVTQTPKHLITATGQRVTLRCSPRSGDLSVYWYQQSLDQGLQFLIQYYNGEERAKGNILERFSAQQFPDLHSELNLSSLELGDSALYFCASGDPLTNYGYTFGSGTRLTVV.

This chain uses TRBV15 with TRBJ1-2; D gene ambiguous. Germline assignment: CDR1 LNHNV and CDR2 YYDKDF (reference sequence). Trimming removed 8 bases at V and 0 bases at J, with 13 bases between. The length of the CDR3 is 14 residues. CDR3 DNA: TGTGCCACCTGGGTCGGTGGCACTAACTATGGCTACACCTTC. This encodes CATWVGGTNYGYTF.

The V gene is TRBV7-8, the J gene TRBJ2-7; D possibly matches TRBD1 or TRBD2 (6 bases each). V was shortened by 1 base and J by 0 bases, with 10 bases between the two germline ends. Germline CDR1 SGHVS, CDR2 FQNEAQ. The CDR3 runs to 15 residues. The CDR3 DNA follows: TGTGCCAGCAGCTTAGTAGGGGGGAGCTCCTACGAGCAGTACTTC. This codes for CASSLVGGSSYEQYF.

This clone showed up just a few times. V is TRBV19 and J is TRBJ1-3; 10 nucleotides line up with TRBD1. Trimming took 4 bases from V and 4 from J; bases not matched to a gene: 7. The CDR3 runs 16 residues. CDR1 LNHDA and CDR2 SQIVND come from the germline V gene (reference sequence). The CDR3: CASSTRQGAMGNTIYF. Written as DNA, the CDR3 is TGTGCCAGTAGTACCCGACAGGGGGCGATGGGAAACACCATATATTTT.

This chain links TRBV10-2 with TRBJ1-3; D is uncertain. Germline-derived CDR1 and CDR2 are WSHSY and SAAADI. V was cut by 0 bases and J by 0 bases, with 9 bases left in between. The CDR3 covers 16 residues. The DNA of the CDR3 is TGCGCCAGCAGTGAGTCGGTCGCGTTCTCTGGAAACACCATATATTTT. This encodes CASSESVAFSGNTIYF.

The chain links TRBV19 to TRBJ2-2, with D tentatively TRBD1 (5 bases). The CDR3 totals 15 residues. Looked up from germline, CDR1 is LNHDA and CDR2 is SQIVND (reference sequence). Trimming left V 7 bases short and J 4 bases short, with 16 bases between. The CDR3: CASTGSLGTTGELFF. DNA of the CDR3: TGTGCCAGTACAGGGTCCCTCGGTACCACCGGGGAGCTGTTTTTT.

The gene calls are TRBV2 and TRBJ1-5, with 10 bases matching TRBD1. The CDR3 extends over 15 amino acids. CDR1 is SNHLY and CDR2 is FYNNEI in the germline V gene. V shed 7 bases, J shed 2 bases, and the junction held 5 bases outside the gene matches. As DNA, the CDR3 is TGTGCCAGCACCTGGGGACAGGGGCGCAATCAGCCCCAGCATTTT. This encodes CASTWGQGRNQPQHF. The variable domain in full, completed from reference TRBV2 and TRBJ1-5, reads EPEVTQTPSHQVTQMGQEVILRCVPISNHLYFYWYRQILGQKVEFLVSFYNNEISEKSEIFDDQFSVERPDGSNFTLKIRSTKLEDSAMYFCASTWGQGRNQPQHFGDGTRLSIL.

V gene TRBV13 combines with J gene TRBJ2-5; D is unresolved. The germline gives CDR1 PRHDT, CDR2 FYEKMQ (reference sequence). V dropped 7 bases and J dropped 1 base, with 13 bases sitting between them. The CDR3 consists of 14 residues. The CDR3 nucleotides are TGTGCCAGCAAAAGTAAGAATATCCAAGAGACCCAGTACTTC. As protein: CASKSKNIQETQYF.

This sequence joins TRBV5-1 and TRBJ2-1, with D perhaps TRBD1 (5 bases). Germline lookup yields CDR1 SGHRS and CDR2 YFSETQ. V shed 7 bases and J shed 2 bases, with 10 bases lying between them. The CDR3 has 13 residues. The CDR3 nucleotides read TGCGCCAGCGAGGCAGGGCCCTACAATGAGCAGTTCTTC. This gives the protein CASEAGPYNEQFF.

The chain combines TRBV5-6 with TRBJ2-1; 10 nucleotides match TRBD2. The CDR3 has 16 amino acids. V lost 2 bases and J lost 3; bases outside the gene matches: 5. Per the germline V gene, CDR1 is SGHDT and CDR2 is YYEEEE. CDR3 sequence reads: CASSLPSGGNYNEQFF. CDR3 in DNA: TGTGCCAGCAGCTTACCTAGCGGGGGAAACTACAATGAGCAGTTCTTC.

The J gene is TRBJ1-5, the V gene TRBV9, with D hard to call. CDR1 SGDLS and CDR2 YYNGEE come from the germline V gene. V lost 0 bases and J 6 bases, leaving 7 bases between the germline ends. There are 13 residues in the CDR3. CDR3 loop: CASSVGLRQPQHF. In DNA form, the CDR3 reads TGTGCCAGCAGCGTAGGACTGCGTCAGCCCCAGCATTTT.

The chain employs TRBV13 and TRBJ1-2; weak D call: TRBD1 (5 bases). Germline V gene sequence: CDR1 PRHDT, CDR2 FYEKMQ (reference sequence). The V gene lost 2 bases and the J gene lost 4 bases, with 11 bases spanning the gap. The CDR3 has 14 residues. CDR3 coding DNA: TGTGCCAGCAGCTTACAAGGGGCTGGCTATGGCTACACCTTC. Protein sequence: CASSLQGAGYGYTF. The complete variable domain, with remaining parts taken from reference TRBV13 and TRBJ1-2, reads AAGVIQSPRHLIKEKRETATLKCYPIPRHDTVYWYQQGPGQDPQFLISFYEKMQSDKGSIPDRFSAQQFSDYHSELNMSSLELGDSALYFCASSLQGAGYGYTFGSGTRLTVV.

This chain connects TRBV28 to TRBJ1-5, with D unresolved. The CDR3 extends over 13 amino acids. The germline gives CDR1 MDHEN, CDR2 SYDVKM. Between the trimmed V and J ends, which lost 10 bases and 6 bases, there was a span of 16 bases. CDR3 residues: CATPPWPTQPQHF. In DNA form, the CDR3 reads TGTGCCACCCCACCCTGGCCCACTCAGCCCCAGCATTTT.

J is TRBJ2-3 and V is TRBV3-1 (or the pseudogene TRBV3-2), with TRBD2 matching over 9 bases. V lost 1 base and J lost 4; bases outside the gene matches: 3. Germline-derived CDR1 and CDR2 are LGHDT and YNNKEL (reference sequence). The CDR3 runs to 15 residues. The CDR3 sequence: CASSQGAGGPDTQYF. As DNA, the CDR3 is TGTGCCAGCAGCCAAGGTGCGGGGGGGCCAGATACGCAGTATTTT.

The chain carries TRBV7-3 and TRBJ2-2, with D possibly TRBD2 on 6 matching bases. Looked up from germline, CDR1 is SGHTA and CDR2 is FQGTGA. The V end was cut by 8 bases, the J end by 0 bases, with 16 bases between. The CDR3 loop spans 16 amino acids. This chain's CDR3 is CASSRLRGTNTGELFF. In DNA form, the CDR3 reads TGTGCCAGCTCTCGGCTGCGGGGAACGAACACCGGGGAGCTGTTTTTT.

The chain carries TRBV12-5 and TRBJ1-1, with TRBD1 as a possible D gene (5 bases). V dropped 1 base and J dropped 3 bases, with 9 bases sitting between them. CDR1 LGHNT and CDR2 FRNRAP come from the germline V gene. CDR3 length: 14 amino acids. CDR3 amino acids: CASGLEGFYTEAFF. The CDR3, as DNA: TGTGCTAGTGGTTTGGAGGGGTTCTACACTGAAGCTTTCTTT. Full variable domain (rest looked up from reference TRBV12-5 and TRBJ1-1): DARVTQTPRHKVTEMGQEVTMRCQPILGHNTVFWYRQTMMQGLELLAYFRNRAPLDDSGMPKDRFSAEMPDATLATLKIQPSEPRDSAVYFCASGLEGFYTEAFFGQGTRLTVV.

V usage is TRBV6-6 and J usage is TRBJ1-1; D is ambiguous. V gave up 1 base and J gave up 1 base, with 7 bases separating them. Germline CDR1 reads MNHNY; CDR2 reads SVGAGI (reference sequence). The CDR3 has 14 residues. The chain's CDR3 is CASSYFPGNTEAFF. CDR3 coding DNA: TGTGCCAGCAGTTACTTTCCCGGGAACACTGAAGCTTTCTTT.

V and J are TRBV12-3 or TRBV12-4 and TRBJ2-5; D ambiguous. The CDR3 consists of 13 residues. V was trimmed by 1 base and J by 1 base, leaving 4 bases between them. CDR3 bases: TGTGCCAGCAGTTTAGGGGTCCAAGAGACCCAGTACTTC. Its protein is CASSLGVQETQYF.